The 18 T cell receptor beta chains below all came from one sample that was sequenced in a study of blood T cells in healthy people across ages. The authors ran a second PCR of about 7 to 12 cycles using a sample-barcoded 5' primer and a J-beta primer mix. TCRdb re-analysed the 5' RACE reads in MiXCR, keeping a single row per CDR3 protein. The sample lists about 1.6 million distinct CDR3 sequences, approximately 32% seen once, with about 11% in the top ten. The specimen was blood. The origin of the receptors is a woman in her 30s in good health.

For this clonotype: A junction boundary mismatches the germline segment, possibly from a read error. The CDR3 region is CTSSLVGTGEVEQFF. CDR3 nucleotide sequence: TGCACCAGCAGCTTGGTTGGGACAGGGGAGGTTGAGCAGTTCTTC. J is TRBJ2-1 and V is TRBV5-1; TRBD1 matches 10 bases. The CDR3 has 15 amino acids. From germline, CDR1 is SGHRS and CDR2 YFSETQ. The variable domain in full, with the rest retrieved from reference TRBV5-1 and TRBJ2-1, is KAGVTQTPRYLIKTRGQQVTLSCSPISGHRSVSWYQQTPGQGLQFLFEYFSETQRNKGNFPGRFSGRQFSNSRSEMNVSTLELGDSALYLCTSSLVGTGEVEQFFGPGTRLTVL.

This clonotype has more than one count but fewer than ten. The chain links TRBV4-1 to TRBJ2-1; unclear D gene. The V gene lost 3 bases and the J gene lost 7 bases, with 22 bases spanning the gap. The V gene's germline CDR1 is MGHRA and CDR2 YSYEKL. This CDR3 has 17 residues. The CDR3 nucleotides are TGCGCCAGCAGCCAGAGACCGGCCCGATCCCCCCTAAATGAGCAGTTCTTC. This gives the protein CASSQRPARSPLNEQFF.

This clonotype was seen a handful of times. The chain has TRBV5-1 and TRBJ2-7; D may be TRBD1 (5 bases). The CDR3 contains 13 residues. Trimming stripped 0 bases from V and 6 bases from J, with 10 bases between. Germline CDR1 SGHRS, CDR2 YFSETQ. CDR3: CASSLEGVAEQYF. The CDR3 DNA is TGCGCCAGCAGCTTGGAAGGGGTCGCCGAGCAGTACTTC.

This clonotype was seen a few times. The gene calls are TRBV5-1 and TRBJ2-1, with D perhaps being TRBD1 or TRBD2 (5 bases each). V lost 6 bases and J lost 0, with 13 bases in between. Germline-derived CDR1 and CDR2 are SGHRS and YFSETQ. CDR3 length: 15 amino acids. CDR3 DNA sequence: TGCGCCAGCACCCGGGACGTGAGCTCCTACAATGAGCAGTTCTTC. This translates into CASTRDVSSYNEQFF.

This clonotype was found a few times. The chain's CDR3 is CASSYTPGGVGEQYF. The CDR3 DNA reads as TGTGCCAGCAGCTACACCCCTGGGGGGGTTGGCGAGCAGTACTTC. The chain has TRBV11-2 and TRBJ2-7; 7 positions match TRBD2. The germline CDR1 and CDR2 sequences are SGHAT and FQNNGV. With V trimmed by 4 bases and J by 6 bases, 12 bases remained unmatched. This CDR3 is built from 15 residues.

This clonotype was seen more than once but under ten times. The chain recombines TRBV9 with TRBJ1-2; 11 nucleotides align to TRBD1. The V and J ends lost 3 bases and 8 bases, in that order; junction bases with no gene match: 12. This CDR3 spans 16 amino acids. Germline CDR1 and CDR2: SGDLS and YYNGEE. The CDR3 DNA sequence: TGTGCCAGCAGCGCTCGGACAGGGGGCTGGGAAGACGGCTACACCTTC. Translated, it gives CASSARTGGWEDGYTF.

V is TRBV6-6 and J is TRBJ2-7, with TRBD2 as a possible D gene (5 bases). Trimming left V 7 bases short and J 5 bases short, with 18 bases between. The CDR3 consists of 14 residues. CDR1 and CDR2 (germline): MNHNY, SVGAGI (reference sequence). As DNA, the CDR3 is TGTGCCAGCACTCACAGTCGGGGTTCTGACGAGCAGTACTTC. Translation: CASTHSRGSDEQYF.

This clonotype was counted between two and nine times. V and J are TRBV7-3 and TRBJ2-1, with 9 bases that match TRBD2. With V trimmed by 5 bases and J by 7 bases, 9 bases remained unmatched. This CDR3 is 15 amino acids long. Germline-derived CDR1 and CDR2 are SGHTA and FQGTGA. CDR3 residues: CASSILAGVSNEQFF. As DNA, the CDR3 is TGTGCCAGCAGCATTTTAGCGGGAGTCTCGAATGAGCAGTTCTTC. Full variable domain (remainder filled in from reference TRBV7-3 and TRBJ2-1): GAGVSQTPSNKVTEKGKYVELRCDPISGHTALYWYRQSLGQGPEFLIYFQGTGAADDSGLPNDRFFAVRPEGSVSTLKIQRTERGDSAVYLCASSILAGVSNEQFFGPGTRLTVL.

The chain has TRBV25-1 and TRBJ2-5; D unclear. CDR1 and CDR2 from the germline V gene are MGHDK and SYGVNS. The CDR3 spans 14 residues. V lost 2 bases and J lost 1, with 8 bases in between. The CDR3 region is CASSEVYPQETQYF. Here the CDR3 DNA reads TGTGCCAGCAGTGAAGTGTATCCCCAAGAGACCCAGTACTTC.

The rearrangement uses TRBV29-1 and TRBJ1-1; D is undetermined. Per germline, CDR1 SQVTM and CDR2 ANQGSEA. V was shortened by 6 bases and J by 1 base, with 15 bases between the two germline ends. The CDR3 spans 14 residues. The CDR3 DNA is TGCAGCGTGGACGATTTGAGCGGGAACACTGAAGCTTTCTTT. This gives the protein CSVDDLSGNTEAFF.

On this clonotype itself: A much larger clonotype is one base distant, so this may be a read error. The CDR3 protein is CACSYSGDNEQFF. The CDR3 nucleotides read TGTGCCTGCAGCTACTCGGGTGACAATGAGCAGTTCTTC. The genes are TRBV7-3 and TRBJ2-1, with D hard to call. CDR1 and CDR2 (germline): SGHTA, FQGTGA. This CDR3 spans 13 amino acids.

V and J are TRBV20-1 and TRBJ2-3; 7 bases line up with TRBD1. Germline V gene data show CDR1 as DFQATT and CDR2 as SNEGSKA (reference sequence). This CDR3 has 13 amino acids. This CDR3 reads CGNDRAGTDTQYF. The CDR3, as DNA: TGCGGTAACGACAGGGCAGGCACAGATACGCAGTATTTT.

This sequence joins TRBV7-2 and TRBJ2-1, with TRBD1 as a possible D gene (6 bases). This CDR3 is 12 amino acids long. With 5 bases removed from V and 12 bases from J, the gap between germline ends came to 14 bases. The germline V gene has CDR1 SGHTA and CDR2 FQGNSA. CDR3: CASSPFGRGQFF. The CDR3 coding sequence is TGTGCCAGCAGCCCCTTTGGCAGGGGGCAGTTCTTC.

This clonotype was recorded many times. The chain has TRBV29-1 and TRBJ2-7; D tentatively reads TRBD1 or TRBD2 (5 bases each). The V end lost 6 bases, the J end lost 0 bases, and 12 bases lay between the germline ends. The germline CDR1 and CDR2 sequences are SQVTM and ANQGSEA. This CDR3 has 13 residues. The CDR3 sequence is CSVGRDLSYEQYF. The CDR3, as DNA: TGCAGCGTGGGCCGGGACCTCTCCTACGAGCAGTACTTC.

This chain uses TRBV3-1 with TRBJ1-2; 7 bases are shared with TRBD1. This CDR3 has 14 amino acids. V shed 4 bases, J shed 3 bases, and the junction held 5 bases outside the gene matches. Germline V lookup: CDR1 LGHDT, CDR2 YNNKEL (reference sequence). The chain's CDR3 is CASSLGQSDYGYTF. CDR3 sequence (DNA): TGTGCCAGCAGCCTGGGACAGAGCGACTATGGCTACACCTTC.

This clonotype was seen only once. The rearrangement joins TRBV7-9 to TRBJ2-1; TRBD1 aligns across 9 bases. This CDR3 has 13 residues. Trimming took 9 bases from V and 7 from J; bases not matched to a gene: 7. Germline values: CDR1 SEHNR, CDR2 FQNEAQ (reference sequence). The CDR3 DNA reads as TGTGCCAGGGGCGGGACAGGGAAGAATGAGCAGTTCTTC. This translates into CARGGTGKNEQFF.

This clonotype appeared a few times. The chain links TRBV7-9 to TRBJ2-1; D is uncertain. Germline loops: CDR1 SEHNR, CDR2 FQNEAQ (reference sequence). Deletions cut 5 bases from V and 8 bases from J, with 22 bases between. This CDR3 is built from 16 residues. Here the CDR3 reads CASSLIPSRKGHEQFF. The CDR3 DNA reads TGTGCCAGCAGCCTTATCCCCTCTCGAAAGGGCCATGAGCAGTTCTTC.

The chain carries TRBV7-2 and TRBJ2-5, with D possibly TRBD2 on 5 matching bases. The germline gives CDR1 SGHTA, CDR2 FQGNSA. Trimming left V 5 bases short and J 5 bases short, with 18 bases between. The CDR3 loop spans 15 amino acids. This chain's CDR3 is CTSSPLGTSGETQYF. The CDR3 DNA reads as TGTACCAGCAGCCCCCTAGGCACTTCGGGGGAGACCCAGTACTTC.